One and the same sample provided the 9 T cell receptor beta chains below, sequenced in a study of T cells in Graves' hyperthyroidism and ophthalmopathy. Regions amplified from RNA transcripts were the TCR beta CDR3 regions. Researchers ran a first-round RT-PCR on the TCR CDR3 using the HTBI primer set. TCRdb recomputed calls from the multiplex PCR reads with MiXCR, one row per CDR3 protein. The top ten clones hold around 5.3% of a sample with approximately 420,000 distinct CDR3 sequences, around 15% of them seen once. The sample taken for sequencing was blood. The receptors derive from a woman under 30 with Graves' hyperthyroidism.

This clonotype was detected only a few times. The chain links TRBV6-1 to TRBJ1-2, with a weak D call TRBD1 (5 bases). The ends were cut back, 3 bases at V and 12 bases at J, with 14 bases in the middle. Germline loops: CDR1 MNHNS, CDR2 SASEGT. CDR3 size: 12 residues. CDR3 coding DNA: TGTGCCAGCAGTGAGGGAGCGAGGGGCGACACCTTC. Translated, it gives CASSEGARGDTF.

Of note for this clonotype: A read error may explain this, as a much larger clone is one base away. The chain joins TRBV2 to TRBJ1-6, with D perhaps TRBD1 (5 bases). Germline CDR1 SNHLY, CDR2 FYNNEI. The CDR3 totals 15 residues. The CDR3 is CAGSLRDVLNSPLHF. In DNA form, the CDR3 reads TGTGCCGGCAGTCTGAGGGACGTATTAAATTCACCCCTCCACTTT.

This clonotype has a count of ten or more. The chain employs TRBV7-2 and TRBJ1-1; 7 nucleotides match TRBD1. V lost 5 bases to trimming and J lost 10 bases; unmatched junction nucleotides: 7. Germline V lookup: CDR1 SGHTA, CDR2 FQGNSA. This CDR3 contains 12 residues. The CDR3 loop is CASSPRGRRAFF. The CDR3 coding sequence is TGTGCCAGCAGCCCAAGGGGGCGCCGAGCTTTCTTT. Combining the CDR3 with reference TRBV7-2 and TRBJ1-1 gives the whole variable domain GAGVSQSPSNKVTEKGKDVELRCDPISGHTALYWYRQSLGQGLEFLIYFQGNSAPDKSGLPSDRFSAERTGGSVSTLTIQRTQQEDSAVYLCASSPRGRRAFFGQGTRLTVV.

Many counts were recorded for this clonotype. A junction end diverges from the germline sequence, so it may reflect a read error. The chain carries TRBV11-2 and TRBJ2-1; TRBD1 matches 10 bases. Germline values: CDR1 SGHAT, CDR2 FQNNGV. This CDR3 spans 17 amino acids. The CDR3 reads CASSLDLDRGPYNEQFF. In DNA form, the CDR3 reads TGTGCCAGCAGCCTAGATCTCGACAGGGGGCCATACAATGAGCAGTTCTTC.

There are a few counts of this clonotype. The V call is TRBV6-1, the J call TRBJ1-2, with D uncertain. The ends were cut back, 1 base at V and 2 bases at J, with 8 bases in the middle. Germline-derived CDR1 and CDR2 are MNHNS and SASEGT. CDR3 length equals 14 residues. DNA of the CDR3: TGTGCCAGCAGTGAAGAGGTTGGAAACTATGGCTACACCTTC. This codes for CASSEEVGNYGYTF.

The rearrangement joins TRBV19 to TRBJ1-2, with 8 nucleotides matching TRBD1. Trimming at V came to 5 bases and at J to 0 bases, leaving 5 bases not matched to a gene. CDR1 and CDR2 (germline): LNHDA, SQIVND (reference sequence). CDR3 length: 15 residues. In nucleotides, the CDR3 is TGTGCCAGTAGTCTGACAGGGGATCCTAACTATGGCTACACCTTC. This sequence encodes CASSLTGDPNYGYTF. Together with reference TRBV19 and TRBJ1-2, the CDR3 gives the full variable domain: DGGITQSPKYLFRKEGQNVTLSCEQNLNHDAMYWYRQDPGQGLRLIYYSQIVNDFQKGDIAEGYSVSREKKESFPLTVTSAQKNPTAFYLCASSLTGDPNYGYTFGSGTRLTVV.

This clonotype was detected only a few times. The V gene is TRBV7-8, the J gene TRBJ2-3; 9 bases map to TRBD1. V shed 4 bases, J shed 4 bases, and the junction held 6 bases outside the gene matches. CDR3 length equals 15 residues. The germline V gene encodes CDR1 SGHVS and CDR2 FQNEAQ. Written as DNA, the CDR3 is TGTGCCAGCAGCTCTCGACAGGGGGTCTCAGATACGCAGTATTTT. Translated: CASSSRQGVSDTQYF.

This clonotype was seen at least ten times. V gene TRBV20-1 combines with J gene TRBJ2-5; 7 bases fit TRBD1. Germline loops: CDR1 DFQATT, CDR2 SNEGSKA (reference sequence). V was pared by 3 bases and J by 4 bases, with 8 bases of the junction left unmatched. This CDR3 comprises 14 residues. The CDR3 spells CSASTGAGRETQYF. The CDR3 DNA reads TGCAGTGCTAGCACAGGGGCAGGTCGAGAGACCCAGTACTTC.

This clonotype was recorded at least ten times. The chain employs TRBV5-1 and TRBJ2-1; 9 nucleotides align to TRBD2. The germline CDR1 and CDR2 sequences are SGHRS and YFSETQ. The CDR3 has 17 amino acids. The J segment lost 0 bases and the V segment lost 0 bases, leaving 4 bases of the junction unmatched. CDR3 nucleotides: TGCGCCAGCAGCTTGGTAGGTAGCGGGAGCTCCTACAATGAGCAGTTCTTC. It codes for CASSLVGSGSSYNEQFF. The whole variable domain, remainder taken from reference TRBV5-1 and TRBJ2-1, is KAGVTQTPRYLIKTRGQQVTLSCSPISGHRSVSWYQQTPGQGLQFLFEYFSETQRNKGNFPGRFSGRQFSNSRSEMNVSTLELGDSALYLCASSLVGSGSSYNEQFFGPGTRLTVL.